This T cell receptor beta chain was sequenced for a study of cytomegalovirus exposure and HLA in healthy donors. Whole-study context: The approximately 710 first-cohort repertoires and the 120 or so validation repertoires shared the same platform, a later analysis reported.

Germline-derived CDR1 and CDR2 are MGHRA and YSYEKL. CDR3 size: 16 residues. Trimming removed 4 bases at V and 8 bases at J, with 20 bases between. A word on this clone: The antigen is undetermined.

Study-level points and caveats: The authors confirmed in vitro that a few CMV-associated chains were specific for CMV antigens.

Method: immunoSEQ multiplex PCR; TCRdb's copy keeps in-frame clones and lacks some. The table includes some 120,000 clones, around nine tenths detected once. The sequenced sample consisted of PBMCs. The sequence was collected from a man in his thirties or forties in good health and CMV-seronegative. The chain recombines TRBV4-1 with TRBJ1-4, with TRBD1 as a possible D gene (5 bases). The DNA of the CDR3 is TGCGCCAGCAGCCGAACCATGACAGATCCCGTAGAAAAACTGTTTTTT. As protein: CASSRTMTDPVEKLFF.